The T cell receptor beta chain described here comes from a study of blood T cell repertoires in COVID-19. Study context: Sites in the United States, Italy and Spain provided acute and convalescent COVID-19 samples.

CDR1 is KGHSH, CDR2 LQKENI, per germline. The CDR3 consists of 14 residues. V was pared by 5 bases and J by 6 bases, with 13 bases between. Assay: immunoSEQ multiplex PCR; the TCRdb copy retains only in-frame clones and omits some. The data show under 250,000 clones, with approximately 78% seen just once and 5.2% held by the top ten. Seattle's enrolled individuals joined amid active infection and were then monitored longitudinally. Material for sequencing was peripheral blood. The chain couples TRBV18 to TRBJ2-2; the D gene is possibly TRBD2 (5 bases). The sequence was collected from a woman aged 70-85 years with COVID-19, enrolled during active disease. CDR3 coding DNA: TGTGCCAGCTCATCAGACCGGACTGCCGGGGAGCTGTTTTTT. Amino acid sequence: CASSSDRTAGELFF.